This TCR beta chain was retrieved from a study of blood T cells in healthy people across ages. Findings and caveats of the study: A roughly linear fall in TCR beta diversity per million T cells was seen with increasing age. PBMCs went unsorted, and a conclusive naive versus antigen-experienced comparison was therefore prevented. Diversity of TCR beta correlated strongly with naive T cell percentage.

This clonotype was detected ten times or more. What it binds is unknown. V lost 4 bases to trimming and J lost 1 base, with 14 bases between them. The CDR3 loop spans 15 amino acids. Germline V gives CDR1 MNHNS, CDR2 SASEGT. A second PCR, run for roughly 7 to 11 cycles, used a sample-barcoded 5' primer plus a J-beta primer mix. MiXCR, run by TCRdb on the 5' RACE reads, gives a single entry per CDR3 protein. The sample holds hundreds of thousands of distinct CDR3 sequences, about 30% seen once. Approximately 9 milliliters of peripheral blood were drawn from each donor into EDTA-treated tubes. The sequencing input was blood. This chain joins TRBV6-1 and TRBJ2-7; maybe TRBD1 (6 bases). This TCR came from a woman aged 80 or over in good health. The CDR3 reads CASSAGTSPSYEQYF. The CDR3 DNA is TGTGCCAGCAGTGCCGGGACATCGCCATCCTACGAGCAGTACTTC.